These T cell receptor beta chains were read from a single sample in a study of siplizumab effects on memory and regulatory T cells. Sequenced by immunoSEQ multiplex PCR; TCRdb stores in-frame clones only, minus some. The table includes some 100,000 clones, 80% to 95% detected once. The sample comprised CD4+ T cells sorted from blood. Receptors originate from a human donor in good health. Some clones in this sample may be carry-over from other donors' samples. Both conserved end residues are part of each CDR3. Each record gives: V gene, clone size, J gene, D gene, CDR3 DNA, CDR3 protein. The D gene is left open where the match is weak. Some rows have no size entry. The others give once, few or many, or a class for an expanded clone.

v_call: TRBV18
clone_size: .
j_call: TRBJ2-7
d_call: .
cdr3_nt: TGTGCCAGCTCACCACCGGAGTACGAAGAGCAGTACTTC
cdr3_aa: CASSPPEYEEQYF

v_call: TRBV9
clone_size: .
j_call: TRBJ1-1
d_call: .
cdr3_nt: TGTGCCAGCAGCGTATCCGGGACCGGGAACACTGAAGCTTTCTTT
cdr3_aa: CASSVSGTGNTEAFF

v_call: TRBV5-1
clone_size: .
j_call: TRBJ2-1
d_call: .
cdr3_nt: TGCGCCAGCACCTTTTCTGCGGAGCTCTACAATGAGCAGTTCTTC
cdr3_aa: CASTFSAELYNEQFF

v_call: TRBV18
clone_size: .
j_call: TRBJ2-1
d_call: TRBD2
cdr3_nt: TGTGCCAGCTCACTGTTAGCGGGAGGTTCCAGCAATGAGCAGTTCTTC
cdr3_aa: CASSLLAGGSSNEQFF

v_call: TRBV28
clone_size: once
j_call: TRBJ2-1
d_call: TRBD2
cdr3_nt: TGTGCCAGCAGTTTATCGACTAGCGGGCGGTTCAATGAGCAGTTCTTC
cdr3_aa: CASSLSTSGRFNEQFF

v_call: TRBV18
clone_size: .
j_call: TRBJ2-7
d_call: TRBD2
cdr3_nt: TGTGCCAGCTCGGGTGTCGCGGGAGACTCCTACGAGCAGTACTTC
cdr3_aa: CASSGVAGDSYEQYF

v_call: TRBV29-1
clone_size: once
j_call: TRBJ2-7
d_call: TRBD1
cdr3_nt: TGCAGCGTCCTCCCGGACAGGGGGCTGTACGAGCAGTACTTC
cdr3_aa: CSVLPDRGLYEQYF

v_call: TRBV19
clone_size: .
j_call: TRBJ2-1
d_call: TRBD2
cdr3_nt: TGTGCCAGTAGTATAGCCTTTGCGGGAGGGCGGAATGAGCAGTTCTTC
cdr3_aa: CASSIAFAGGRNEQFF

v_call: TRBV15
clone_size: .
j_call: TRBJ2-7
d_call: TRBD2
cdr3_nt: TGTGCCACCAAGGAGGGAGGGACCTACGAGCAGTACTTC
cdr3_aa: CATKEGGTYEQYF

v_call: TRBV7-3
clone_size: .
j_call: TRBJ2-2
d_call: TRBD2
cdr3_nt: TGTGCCAGCAGTATGGCTAGCGGGAGTGGCGGGGAGCTGTTTTTT
cdr3_aa: CASSMASGSGGELFF

v_call: TRBV6-6
clone_size: .
j_call: TRBJ2-1
d_call: .
cdr3_nt: TGTGCCAGCAGCCGCGGGACTTACGACAATGAGCAGTTCTTC
cdr3_aa: CASSRGTYDNEQFF

v_call: TRBV7-3
clone_size: .
j_call: TRBJ1-1
d_call: TRBD1
cdr3_nt: TGTGCCAGCAGCTTAGACAGGGGCTCTGAAGCTTTCTTT
cdr3_aa: CASSLDRGSEAFF

v_call: TRBV5-1
clone_size: .
j_call: TRBJ2-1
d_call: .
cdr3_nt: TGCGCCAGCAGCTTGGGTGTCGGGGGCGGGTACAATGAGCAGTTCTTC
cdr3_aa: CASSLGVGGGYNEQFF

v_call: TRBV14
clone_size: .
j_call: TRBJ2-3
d_call: .
cdr3_nt: TGTGCCAGCAGTCCAATGAGGGGCTGGGGTGATACGCAGTATTTT
cdr3_aa: CASSPMRGWGDTQYF

v_call: TRBV6-1
clone_size: .
j_call: TRBJ2-7
d_call: .
cdr3_nt: TGTGCCAGCAGTGAAAGGTACGAGCAGTACTTC
cdr3_aa: CASSERYEQYF

v_call: TRBV19
clone_size: .
j_call: TRBJ2-4
d_call: TRBD1
cdr3_nt: TGTGCCAGTAGCCTACCCCCGGGACAGGGTTTCATTCAGTACTTC
cdr3_aa: CASSLPPGQGFIQYF

v_call: TRBV5-1
clone_size: .
j_call: TRBJ2-3
d_call: TRBD2
cdr3_nt: TGCGCCAGCAGCTCCCGACTAGCGGGAGTATCTGATACGCAGTATTTT
cdr3_aa: CASSSRLAGVSDTQYF

v_call: TRBV15
clone_size: .
j_call: TRBJ2-1
d_call: .
cdr3_nt: TGTGCCACCAGCAGCCCTTTCGTAGCGAGACCTGATCAGTTCTTC
cdr3_aa: CATSSPFVARPDQFF

v_call: TRBV10-1
clone_size: .
j_call: TRBJ2-3
d_call: TRBD2
cdr3_nt: TGCGCCAGCAGTAAATTAGCGGGAGATACGCAGTATTTT
cdr3_aa: CASSKLAGDTQYF

v_call: TRBV30
clone_size: .
j_call: TRBJ1-5
d_call: .
cdr3_nt: TGTGCCTGGAGTCCCGGGCAGGGCAATCAGCCCCAGCATTTT
cdr3_aa: CAWSPGQGNQPQHF

v_call: TRBV11-2
clone_size: .
j_call: TRBJ1-1
d_call: .
cdr3_nt: TGTGCCAGCAGCTTATCCCACAGGGAATTTGAAGCTTTCTTT
cdr3_aa: CASSLSHREFEAFF

v_call: TRBV25-1
clone_size: .
j_call: TRBJ2-1
d_call: .
cdr3_nt: TGTGCCAGCAGTGAGCCGGGAGACTACAATGAGCAGTTCTTC
cdr3_aa: CASSEPGDYNEQFF

v_call: TRBV6-1
clone_size: .
j_call: TRBJ1-5
d_call: TRBD1
cdr3_nt: TGTGCCAGTAAGCAGGGGGCGTTTAGCAATCAGCCCCAGCATTTT
cdr3_aa: CASKQGAFSNQPQHF

v_call: TRBV4-1
clone_size: .
j_call: TRBJ2-2
d_call: TRBD2
cdr3_nt: TGCGCCAGCAGCCAAGGGTTTGGGACTAGCGGCACCGGGGAGCTGTTTTTT
cdr3_aa: CASSQGFGTSGTGELFF

v_call: TRBV13
clone_size: .
j_call: TRBJ2-7
d_call: .
cdr3_nt: TGTGCCAGCAGCTTCAGGGTTGGCGGGGAGCAGTACTTC
cdr3_aa: CASSFRVGGEQYF

v_call: TRBV4-2
clone_size: .
j_call: TRBJ2-3
d_call: TRBD2
cdr3_nt: TGTGCCAGCAGCCAAGGCCGACTAGCGGGAGATTTAAATACGCAGTATTTT
cdr3_aa: CASSQGRLAGDLNTQYF

v_call: TRBV5-4
clone_size: .
j_call: TRBJ2-1
d_call: .
cdr3_nt: TGTGCCAGCAGCCCGAATAATGTTTGGAATGAGCAGTTCTTC
cdr3_aa: CASSPNNVWNEQFF

v_call: TRBV19
clone_size: once
j_call: TRBJ1-5
d_call: .
cdr3_nt: TGTGCCAGGACTAGGGACGTCCGCCCCGGCAATCAGCCCCAGCATTTT
cdr3_aa: CARTRDVRPGNQPQHF

v_call: TRBV27
clone_size: .
j_call: TRBJ2-5
d_call: .
cdr3_nt: TGTGCCAGCAGCCTTAGTCTTCGCGGAGAGACCCAGTACTTC
cdr3_aa: CASSLSLRGETQYF

v_call: TRBV6-4
clone_size: .
j_call: TRBJ2-6
d_call: .
cdr3_nt: TGTGCCAGCAGCCGTGACAGCTCTGGGGCCAACGTCCTGACTTTC
cdr3_aa: CASSRDSSGANVLTF